This T cell receptor beta chain was documented in a study of cytomegalovirus exposure and HLA in healthy donors. Data came from immunoSEQ multiplex PCR; TCRdb stores just in-frame clones and leaves some out. Here the sample spans about 120,000 clones, approximately 85% being singletons. General study results and limits: Published work reported that the classifier diagnosed cytomegalovirus status with high specificity and sensitivity. Among TCR sequences, most were rare, though some public TCRs appeared in many donors. In vitro data verified a few CMV-associated chains as specific for CMV antigens.

Ten or more counts support this clone. As yet, its antigen is unknown. The V and J ends lost 4 bases and 0 bases, in that order; junction bases with no gene match: 8. This CDR3 is built from 16 residues. CDR1 is SEHNR, CDR2 FQNEAQ, per germline (reference sequence). The donors were part of the validation cohort of over a hundred subjects. That cohort was separate from the first cohort, which comprised 666 subjects. The chain employs TRBV7-9 and TRBJ1-1; 7 bases are shared with TRBD1. Sequencing was carried out using PBMCs. The TCR was taken from a man aged 18 to 30 in good health and CMV-seronegative. The CDR3 loop is CASSSSTGIMNTEAFF. In DNA, the CDR3 is TGTGCCAGCAGCTCCTCGACAGGGATCATGAACACTGAAGCTTTCTTT.